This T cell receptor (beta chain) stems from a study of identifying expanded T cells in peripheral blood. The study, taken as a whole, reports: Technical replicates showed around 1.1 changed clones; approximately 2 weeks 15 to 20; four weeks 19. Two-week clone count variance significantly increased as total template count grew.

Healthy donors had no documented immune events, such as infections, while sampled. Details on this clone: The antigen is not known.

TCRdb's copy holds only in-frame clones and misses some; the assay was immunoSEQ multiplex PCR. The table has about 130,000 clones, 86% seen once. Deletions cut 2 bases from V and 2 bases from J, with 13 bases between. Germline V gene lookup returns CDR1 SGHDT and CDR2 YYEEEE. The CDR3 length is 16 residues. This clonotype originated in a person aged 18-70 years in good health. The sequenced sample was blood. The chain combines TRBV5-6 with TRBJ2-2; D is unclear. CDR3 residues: CASSFTGQINTGELFF. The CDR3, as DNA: TGTGCCAGCAGCTTTACGGGCCAGATTAACACCGGGGAGCTGTTTTTT.